The next 2 T cell receptor beta chains were all read from a single sample in a study of blood T cell repertoires in COVID-19. Libraries were prepared by immunoSEQ multiplex PCR; TCRdb keeps only in-frame clonotypes and omits some of them. The sample consists of approximately 250,000 clones, 80% to 90% of them appearing once. Source material: PBMCs or T cells enriched from blood (not recorded which). The receptor set was obtained from a woman in her thirties with acute COVID-19.

The chain combines TRBV5-1 with TRBJ2-1; 7 nucleotides agree with TRBD2. Trimming at V came to 0 bases and at J to 4 bases, leaving 4 bases not matched to a gene. CDR1 is SGHRS and CDR2 is YFSETQ in the germline V gene. The CDR3 is made up of 15 amino acids. This CDR3 is CASSLVSGWYNEQFF. The CDR3 region has the DNA TGCGCCAGCAGCTTGGTTAGCGGGTGGTACAATGAGCAGTTCTTC.

The chain links TRBV14 to TRBJ2-7, with D unclear. Between the trimmed V and J ends, which lost 4 bases and 3 bases, there was a span of 10 bases. CDR1 and CDR2 from the germline V gene are SGHDN and FVKESK. This CDR3 has 13 residues. CDR3 in amino acids: CASSPSPVYEQYF. In nucleotides, the CDR3 is TGTGCCAGCAGCCCTTCTCCAGTCTACGAGCAGTACTTC.